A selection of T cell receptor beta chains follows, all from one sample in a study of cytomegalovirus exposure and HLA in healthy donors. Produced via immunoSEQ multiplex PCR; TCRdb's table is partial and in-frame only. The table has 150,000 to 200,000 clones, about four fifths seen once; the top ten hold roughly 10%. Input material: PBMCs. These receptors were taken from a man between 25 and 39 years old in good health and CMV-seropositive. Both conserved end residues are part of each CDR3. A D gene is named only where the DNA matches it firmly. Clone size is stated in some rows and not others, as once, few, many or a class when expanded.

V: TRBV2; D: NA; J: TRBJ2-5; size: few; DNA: TGTGCCAGCAGTGTATTGGAGACCCAGTACTTC; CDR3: CASSVLETQYF
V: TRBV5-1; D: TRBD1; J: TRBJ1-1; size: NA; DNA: TGCGCCAGCAGCTCGGACAGGACTACGAACACTGAAGCTTTCTTT; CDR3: CASSSDRTTNTEAFF
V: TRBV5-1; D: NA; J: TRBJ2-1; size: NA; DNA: TGCGCCAGCAGCTTGAATTTCCTTGGGGCGGCGGGAAGCCATGAGCAGTTCTTC; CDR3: CASSLNFLGAAGSHEQFF
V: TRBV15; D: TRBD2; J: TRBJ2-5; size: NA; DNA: TGTGCCACCAGCAGAGATAGGAGCGGGAGAAAGCAAGAGACCCAGTACTTC; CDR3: CATSRDRSGRKQETQYF
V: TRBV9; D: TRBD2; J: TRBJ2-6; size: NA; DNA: TGTGCCAGCAATAAGGGGACTAGCTACGAGGCCAACGTCCTGACTTTC; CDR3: CASNKGTSYEANVLTF
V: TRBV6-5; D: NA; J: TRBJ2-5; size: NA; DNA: TGTGCCAGCAGTTACGTAACGGCTAGCGTTCAAGAGACCCAGTACTTC; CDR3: CASSYVTASVQETQYF
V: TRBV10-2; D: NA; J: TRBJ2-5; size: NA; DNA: TGCGCCAGCGGCGGAGGTGGGTTGCTAGCCCAGTACTTC; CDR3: CASGGGGLLAQYF
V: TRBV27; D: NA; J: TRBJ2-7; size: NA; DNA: TGTGCCAGCAGTTTAGGCCTAGCAAGCCGGCAGTACTTC; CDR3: CASSLGLASRQYF
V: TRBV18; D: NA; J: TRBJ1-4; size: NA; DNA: TGTGCCAGCTCACCATGGGAGGCCTCAACTAATGAAAAACTGTTTTTT; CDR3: CASSPWEASTNEKLFF
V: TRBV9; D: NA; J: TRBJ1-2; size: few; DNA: TGTGCCAGCAGCGTAGATCACAGGGATGGCTACACCTTC; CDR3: CASSVDHRDGYTF
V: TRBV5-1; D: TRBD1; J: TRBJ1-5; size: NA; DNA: TGCGCCAGCAGCTTGACAGGGGGCAACGTTCAGCCCCAGCATTTT; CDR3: CASSLTGGNVQPQHF
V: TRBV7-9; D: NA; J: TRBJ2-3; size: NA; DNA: TGTGCCAGCAGCTCTGACAACTTGCAGTATTTT; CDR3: CASSSDNLQYF
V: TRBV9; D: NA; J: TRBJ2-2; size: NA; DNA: TGTGCCAGCAGCGGCCCGACTGCTTACACCGGGGAGCTGTTTTTT; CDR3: CASSGPTAYTGELFF
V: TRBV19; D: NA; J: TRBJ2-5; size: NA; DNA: TGTGCCAGTAGTCCGAGGACAGTCCGTGAGACCCAGTACTTC; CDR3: CASSPRTVRETQYF
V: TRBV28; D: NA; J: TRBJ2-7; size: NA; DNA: TGTGCCAGCAGTGGTACGAGGAATTTGTACTTC; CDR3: CASSGTRNLYF
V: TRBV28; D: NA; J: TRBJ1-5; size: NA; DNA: TGTGCCAGCGGTTCGCCGCAGTTCTTGGATCAGCCCCAGCATTTT; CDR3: CASGSPQFLDQPQHF
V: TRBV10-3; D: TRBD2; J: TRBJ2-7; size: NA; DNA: TGTGCCATCAGTGAATCCAGCGGGGGGGACTACTACGAGCAGTACTTC; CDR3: CAISESSGGDYYEQYF
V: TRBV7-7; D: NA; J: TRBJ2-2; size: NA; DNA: TGTGCCAGCAGCGCGACAGGGACTACCGGGGAGCTGTTTTTT; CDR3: CASSATGTTGELFF
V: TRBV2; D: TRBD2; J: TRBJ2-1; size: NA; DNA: TGTGCCAGCAGCGGGGGGACTAGCGGGAGCATTTACAATGAGCAGTTCTTC; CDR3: CASSGGTSGSIYNEQFF
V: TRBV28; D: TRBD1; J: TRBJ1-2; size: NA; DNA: TGTGCCAGCAGGAGACAGGGGCACTATGGCTACACCTTC; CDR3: CASRRQGHYGYTF
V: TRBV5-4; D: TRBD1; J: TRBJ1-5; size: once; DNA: TGTGCCAGCAGCGCGGACAGGGTTCAGCCCCAGCATTTT; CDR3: CASSADRVQPQHF
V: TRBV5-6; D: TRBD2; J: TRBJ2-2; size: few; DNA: TGTGCCAGCAGCTTGGAAGGACTAGCCCGAGGCACCGGGGAGCTGTTTTTT; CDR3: CASSLEGLARGTGELFF
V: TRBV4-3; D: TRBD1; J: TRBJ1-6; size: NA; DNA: TGCGCCAGCAGCCGCGTTAAGGGACAGGGGGCGCGGAATTCACCCCTCCACTTT; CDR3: CASSRVKGQGARNSPLHF
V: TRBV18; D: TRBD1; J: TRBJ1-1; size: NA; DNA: TGTGCCAGCTCATCAAGGACAGGGGGCGCTTACACTGAAGCTTTCTTT; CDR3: CASSSRTGGAYTEAFF
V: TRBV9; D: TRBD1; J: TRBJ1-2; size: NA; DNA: TGTGCCAGCAGCGCCGGACAGGGGGTCTATGGCTACACCTTC; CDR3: CASSAGQGVYGYTF
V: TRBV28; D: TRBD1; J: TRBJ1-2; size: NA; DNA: TGTGCCAGCCGGGCCTTTGGACAGGCTAACTATGGCTACACCTTC; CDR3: CASRAFGQANYGYTF
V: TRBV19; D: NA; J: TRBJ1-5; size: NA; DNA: TGTGCCAGTAGTAATAGGGCGGGCCAGCCCCAGCATTTT; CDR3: CASSNRAGQPQHF
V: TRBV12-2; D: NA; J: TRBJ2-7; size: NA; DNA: TGTGCAAGTCGCTCCCGTCCTCAGCGAAACTCCTACGAGCAGTACTTC; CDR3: CASRSRPQRNSYEQYF
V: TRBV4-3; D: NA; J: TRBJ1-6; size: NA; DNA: TGCGCCAGCAGCCAAACCGGGACACCTAATTCACCCCTCCACTTT; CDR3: CASSQTGTPNSPLHF
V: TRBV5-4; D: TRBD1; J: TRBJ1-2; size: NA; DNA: TGTGCCAGCAGCTTAGGACAGGGCTCTAACTATGGCTACACCTTC; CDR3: CASSLGQGSNYGYTF
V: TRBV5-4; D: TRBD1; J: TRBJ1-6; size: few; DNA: TGTGCCAGCAGGGGACAGGGCGATTCACCCCTCCACTTT; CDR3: CASRGQGDSPLHF
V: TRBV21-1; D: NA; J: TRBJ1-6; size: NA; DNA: TGTGCCAGCCTGGCTTCGGGGATTCATTTCTCACCCCTCCACTTT; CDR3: CASLASGIHFSPLHF
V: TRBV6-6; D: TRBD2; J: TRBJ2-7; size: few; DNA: TGTGCCAGCACCATGGGAGGGAGTGCAGTCTTC; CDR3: CASTMGGSAVF
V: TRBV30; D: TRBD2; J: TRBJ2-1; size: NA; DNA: TGTGCCCGGGGGGGGCTAGCGGTCTACAATGAGCAGTTCTTC; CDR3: CARGGLAVYNEQFF
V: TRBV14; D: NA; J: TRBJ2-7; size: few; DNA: TGTGCCAGCAGCCAAGGGCGGGGCGCCTACGAGCAGTACTTC; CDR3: CASSQGRGAYEQYF
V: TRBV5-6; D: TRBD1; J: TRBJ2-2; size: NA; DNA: TGTGCCAGCAGCTATGGACAGGGGGCATACACCGGGGAGCTGTTTTTT; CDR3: CASSYGQGAYTGELFF
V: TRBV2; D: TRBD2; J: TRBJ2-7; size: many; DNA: TGTGCCAGCAGTTTTGGCGGGAGTGACTCCTACGAGCAGTACTTC; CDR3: CASSFGGSDSYEQYF
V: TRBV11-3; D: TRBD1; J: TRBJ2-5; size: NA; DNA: TGTGCCAGCAGCTTACGACAGGGACAAGAGACCCAGTACTTC; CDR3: CASSLRQGQETQYF
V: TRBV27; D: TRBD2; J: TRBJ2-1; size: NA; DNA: TGTGCCAGCACCCCCGGTAGCGGGATGGGTAGTGACAATGAGCAGTTCTTC; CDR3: CASTPGSGMGSDNEQFF
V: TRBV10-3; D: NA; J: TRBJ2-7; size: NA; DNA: TGTGCCATCAGTGGCCTCGGGAAAAACTACGAGCAGTACTTC; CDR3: CAISGLGKNYEQYF
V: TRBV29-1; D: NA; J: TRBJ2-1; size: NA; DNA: TGCAGCGTTGGTTGGCTTGGAGTAGCCAGCAATGAGCAGTTCTTC; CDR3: CSVGWLGVASNEQFF
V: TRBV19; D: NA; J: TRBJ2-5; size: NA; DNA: TGTGCCAGTAGTATCTCGGGGATTCAAGAGACCCAGTACTTC; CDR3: CASSISGIQETQYF
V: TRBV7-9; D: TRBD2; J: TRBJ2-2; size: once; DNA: TGTGCCAGCCGGGGGCGGGGGGCCCCCGGGGAGCTGTTTTTT; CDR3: CASRGRGAPGELFF